This T cell receptor (beta chain) comes out of a study of early T cells in non-severe SARS-CoV-2 infection. This clonotype was detected ten times or more. Its antigen is unknown. Looked up from germline, CDR1 is LGHDT and CDR2 is YNNKEL (reference sequence). This CDR3 is 15 amino acids long. Trimming stripped 4 bases from V and 4 bases from J, with 14 bases between. Attachment of unique molecular identifiers to individual cDNA molecules was performed. TCRdb ran MiXCR on the 5' RACE reads and lists one entry per CDR3 protein. The table shows about 80,000 distinct CDR3 sequences, with roughly an eighth occurring only once. Study findings and constraints: Lookups in VDJdb leaned toward anti-spike CD8 responses and missed private and CD4 specificities.

The TCR sequence derives from an adult who was a healthcare worker with PCR-confirmed SARS-CoV-2 infection or an uninfected control (not recorded which). V is TRBV3-1 and J is TRBJ2-1, with a weak D call TRBD2 (6 bases). The sample comprised whole blood. Written as DNA, the CDR3 is TGTGCCAGCAGCCCGGCGGGGTGGCTTTACAATGAGCAGTTCTTC. This codes for CASSPAGWLYNEQFF.